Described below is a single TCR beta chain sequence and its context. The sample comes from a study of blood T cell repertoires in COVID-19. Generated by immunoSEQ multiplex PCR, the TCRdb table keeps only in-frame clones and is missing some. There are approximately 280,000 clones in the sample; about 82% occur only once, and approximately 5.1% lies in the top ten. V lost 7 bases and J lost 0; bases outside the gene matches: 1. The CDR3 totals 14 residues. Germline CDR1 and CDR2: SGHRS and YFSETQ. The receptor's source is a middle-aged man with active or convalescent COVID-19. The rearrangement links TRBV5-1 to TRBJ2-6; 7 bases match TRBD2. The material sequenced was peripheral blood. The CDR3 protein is CASGGGSGANVLTF. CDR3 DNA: TGCGCCAGCGGCGGGGGCTCTGGGGCCAACGTCCTGACTTTC.